These 9 T cell receptor beta chains originate from one sample sequenced in a study of blood T cells in healthy people across ages. A sample-barcoded 5' primer and a J-beta primer mix were used in a second PCR of roughly 6 to 12 cycles. TCRdb passed the 5' RACE reads through MiXCR, listing each CDR3 protein once. The table lists roughly 1,700,000 distinct CDR3 sequences, 28% of them singletons. Sequencing was done on a sample of blood. These receptors all come from a woman under 40 in good health.

The chain is built from TRBV30 and TRBJ2-4; possibly TRBD1 for D (5 bases). The J call may be in error: the DNA end matches TRBJ2-7 better. The germline gives CDR1 GTSNPN, CDR2 SVGIG (reference sequence). The CDR3 is 13 amino acids. This chain's CDR3 is CAWSTGVYYEQYF. The CDR3 DNA reads as TGTGCCTGGAGCACAGGTGTCTACTACGAGCAGTACTTC.

The J gene is TRBJ2-2, the V gene TRBV6-1, with 7 bases identical to TRBD1. CDR1 is MNHNS, CDR2 SASEGT, per germline. CDR3 length: 14 residues. J gave up 3 bases and V 7 bases, and 5 bases lay outside the gene matches. The CDR3 here is CASIRDRDTGELFF. CDR3 DNA: TGTGCCAGCATCCGAGACAGGGACACCGGGGAGCTGTTTTTT.

The sample holds many counts of this clonotype. The chain carries TRBV29-1 and TRBJ2-3; D unresolved. The length of the CDR3 is 12 residues. Germline-derived CDR1 and CDR2 are SQVTM and ANQGSEA. The CDR3 region has the DNA TGCAGTGCAGCCCTGAACACAGATACGCAGTATTTT. It yields the protein CSAALNTDTQYF.

This chain connects TRBV7-2 to TRBJ2-1, with 7 bases matching TRBD2. With 5 bases clipped from V and 5 bases from J, the junction kept 6 bases outside the gene matches. Per the germline V gene, CDR1 is SGHTA and CDR2 is FQGNSA. CDR3 size: 14 residues. CDR3 loop: CASSGGGRNNEQFF. The CDR3, as DNA: TGTGCCAGCAGCGGGGGGGGAAGGAACAATGAGCAGTTCTTC. Variable domain in full (rest from reference TRBV7-2 and TRBJ2-1): GAGVSQSPSNKVTEKGKDVELRCDPISGHTALYWYRQSLGQGLEFLIYFQGNSAPDKSGLPSDRFSAERTGGSVSTLTIQRTQQEDSAVYLCASSGGGRNNEQFFGPGTRLTVL.

V and J are TRBV14 and TRBJ2-1; 7 bases map to TRBD2. The CDR3 spans 16 residues. Trimming cost V 0 bases and J 5 bases; bases outside gene matches: 7. Germline-derived CDR1 and CDR2 are SGHDN and FVKESK. CDR3 sequence: CASSQDAGVFDNEQFF. As DNA, the CDR3 is TGTGCCAGCAGCCAAGATGCGGGAGTTTTCGACAATGAGCAGTTCTTC. Supplemented by reference TRBV14 and TRBJ2-1, the full variable domain reads EAGVTQFPSHSVIEKGQTVTLRCDPISGHDNLYWYRRVMGKEIKFLLHFVKESKQDESGMPNNRFLAERTGGTYSTLKVQPAELEDSGVYFCASSQDAGVFDNEQFFGPGTRLTVL.

This clonotype has ten or more counts. The V and J genes are TRBV7-8 and TRBJ2-5; D gene uncertain. V shed 5 bases and J shed 0 bases, with 4 bases lying between them. The CDR3 sequence is 12 residues long. Germline CDR1 SGHVS, CDR2 FQNEAQ. The CDR3: CASSAYQETQYF. The CDR3 DNA is TGTGCCAGCAGCGCGTACCAAGAGACCCAGTACTTC. The whole variable domain, remainder taken from reference TRBV7-8 and TRBJ2-5, is GAGVSQSPRYKVAKRGQDVALRCDPISGHVSLFWYQQALGQGPEFLTYFQNEAQLDKSGLPSDRFFAERPEGSVSTLKIQRTQQEDSAVYLCASSAYQETQYFGPGTRLLVL.

The chain is built from TRBV2 and TRBJ1-1, with D unresolved. The CDR3 consists of 11 residues. CDR1 is SNHLY and CDR2 is FYNNEI in the germline V gene. V was trimmed by 4 bases and J by 7 bases, leaving 7 bases between them. CDR3 nucleotides: TGTGCCAGCAGTGTCACAGATGAAGCTTTCTTT. It yields the protein CASSVTDEAFF.

The rearrangement links TRBV9 to TRBJ1-1, with D perhaps TRBD1 (5 bases). Germline loops: CDR1 SGDLS, CDR2 YYNGEE. Trimming left V 0 bases short and J 5 bases short, with 11 bases between. The CDR3 is 14 residues long. The CDR3 loop reads CASSVGQKTTEAFF. The DNA of the CDR3 is TGTGCCAGCAGCGTAGGACAGAAAACAACTGAAGCTTTCTTT.

In this sample, this clonotype turned up once. This CDR3 reads CASSQRQDRYGYTF. The CDR3 coding sequence is TGTGCCAGCAGTCAAAGGCAGGACCGCTATGGCTACACCTTC. The chain uses TRBV27 and TRBJ1-2; D uncertain. The CDR3 is made up of 14 amino acids. Germline V gene sequence: CDR1 MNHEY, CDR2 SMNVEV (reference sequence). Trimming removed 5 bases at V and 4 bases at J, with 14 bases between.